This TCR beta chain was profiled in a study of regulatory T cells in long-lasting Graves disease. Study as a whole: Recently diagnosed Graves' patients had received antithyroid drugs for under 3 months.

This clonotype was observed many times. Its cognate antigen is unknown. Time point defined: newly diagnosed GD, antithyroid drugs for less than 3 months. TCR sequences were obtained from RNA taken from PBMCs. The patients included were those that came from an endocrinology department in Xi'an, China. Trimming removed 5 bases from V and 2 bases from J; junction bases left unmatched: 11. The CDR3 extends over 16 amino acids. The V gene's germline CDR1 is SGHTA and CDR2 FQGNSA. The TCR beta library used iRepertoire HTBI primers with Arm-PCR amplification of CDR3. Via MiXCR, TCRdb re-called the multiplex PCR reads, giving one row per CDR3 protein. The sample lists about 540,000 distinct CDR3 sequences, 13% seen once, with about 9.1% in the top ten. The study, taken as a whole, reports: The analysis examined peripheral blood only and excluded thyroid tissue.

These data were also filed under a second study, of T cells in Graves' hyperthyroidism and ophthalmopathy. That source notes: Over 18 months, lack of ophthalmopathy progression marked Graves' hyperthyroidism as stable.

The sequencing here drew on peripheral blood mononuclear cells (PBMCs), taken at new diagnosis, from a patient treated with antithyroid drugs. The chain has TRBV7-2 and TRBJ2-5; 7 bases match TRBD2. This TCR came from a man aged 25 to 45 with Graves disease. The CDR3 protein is CASSRGGAGGQETQYF. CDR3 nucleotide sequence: TGTGCCAGCAGCCGCGGGGGAGCGGGCGGTCAAGAGACCCAGTACTTC.